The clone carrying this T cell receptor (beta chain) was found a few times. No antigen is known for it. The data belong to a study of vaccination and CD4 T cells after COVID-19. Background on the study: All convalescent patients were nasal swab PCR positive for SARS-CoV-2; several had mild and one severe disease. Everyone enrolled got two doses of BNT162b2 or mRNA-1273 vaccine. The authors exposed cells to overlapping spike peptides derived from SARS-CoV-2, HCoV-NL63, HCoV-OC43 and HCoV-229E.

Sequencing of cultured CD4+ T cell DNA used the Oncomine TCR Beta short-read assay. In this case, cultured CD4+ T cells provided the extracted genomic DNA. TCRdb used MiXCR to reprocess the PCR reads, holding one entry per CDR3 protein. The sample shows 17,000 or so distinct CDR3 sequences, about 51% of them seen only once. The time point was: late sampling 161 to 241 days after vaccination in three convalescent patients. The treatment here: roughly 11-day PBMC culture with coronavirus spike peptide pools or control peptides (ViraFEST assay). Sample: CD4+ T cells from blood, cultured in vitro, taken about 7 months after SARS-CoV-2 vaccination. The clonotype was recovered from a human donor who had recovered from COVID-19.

The CDR3 region has the DNA TGTGCCAGCAGTTTATCCTGGGACATTCGCACTGAAGCTTTCTTT. Translated, it gives CASSLSWDIRTEAFF. The V gene is TRBV27, the J gene TRBJ1-1; D is perhaps TRBD1 (6 bases). Trimming cost V 0 bases and J 4 bases, with 12 bases left between them. Germline assignment: CDR1 MNHEY and CDR2 SMNVEV (reference sequence). The CDR3 has 15 amino acids.